This entry lists 15 T cell receptor beta chains sequenced from one sample in a study of cytomegalovirus exposure and HLA in healthy donors. Both 60 Vbeta primers and 13 Jbeta primers went into the PCR. Sequencing used immunoSEQ multiplex PCR; TCRdb keeps in-frame clones, though not all of them. This sample's clone table lists tens of thousands of clones. The specimen sequenced was PBMCs. All receptors derive from a woman in her 30s in good health and CMV-seropositive.

The CDR3 loop reads CASSLRQELETQYF. The CDR3 DNA reads TGTGCCAGCAGTTTACGGCAGGAACTTGAGACCCAGTACTTC. The chain has TRBV28 and TRBJ2-5, with D hard to call. The CDR3 covers 14 residues. Germline CDR1 reads MDHEN; CDR2 reads SYDVKM. The germline V and J ends were trimmed by 2 bases and 5 bases, with 12 bases remaining between them.

This rearrangement joins TRBV5-1 to TRBJ2-2, with 7 bases identical to TRBD2. The germline V gene has CDR1 SGHRS and CDR2 YFSETQ. There are 15 residues in the CDR3. Trimming at V came to 5 bases and at J to 5 bases, leaving 9 bases not matched to a gene. CDR3 bases: TGCGCCAGCAGGAGGGAGGGCGGACTGACCGGGGAGCTGTTTTTT. It codes for CASRREGGLTGELFF. The full variable domain, completed using reference TRBV5-1 and TRBJ2-2, is KAGVTQTPRYLIKTRGQQVTLSCSPISGHRSVSWYQQTPGQGLQFLFEYFSETQRNKGNFPGRFSGRQFSNSRSEMNVSTLELGDSALYLCASRREGGLTGELFFGEGSRLTVL.

CDR3 residues: CASSLASHGELFF. CDR3 DNA sequence: TGTGCCAGCAGCTTAGCTTCACACGGGGAACTGTTTTTT. This chain connects TRBV7-9 to TRBJ1-4; D is uncertain. CDR1 is SEHNR and CDR2 is FQNEAQ in the germline V gene (reference sequence). The CDR3 consists of 13 residues. With 0 bases removed from V and 12 bases from J, the gap between germline ends came to 11 bases.

The chain has TRBV11-2 and TRBJ1-6; D unresolved. Germline CDR1 and CDR2: SGHAT and FQNNGV. There are 17 residues in the CDR3. Deletions cut 5 bases from V and 6 bases from J, with 20 bases between. The DNA of the CDR3 is TGTGCCAGCAGCCCGGGTGGCAAGGTCGGCTCTAATTCACCCCTCCACTTT. Protein product: CASSPGGKVGSNSPLHF.

The chain combines TRBV5-1 with TRBJ1-2; TRBD1 might be the D (6 bases). This CDR3 contains 15 residues. Germline assignment: CDR1 SGHRS and CDR2 YFSETQ. Trimming took 4 bases from V and 2 from J, leaving 15 bases between them. The CDR3 loop reads CASSPEGGSNYGYTF. DNA of the CDR3: TGCGCCAGCAGCCCGGAGGGGGGGAGCAACTATGGCTACACCTTC.

The J gene is TRBJ1-2, the V gene TRBV11-1; no reliable D call. The ends were cut back, 3 bases at V and 9 bases at J, with 20 bases in the middle. The CDR3 is made up of 15 amino acids. From germline, CDR1 is SGHAT and CDR2 FQDESV (reference sequence). As DNA, the CDR3 is TGTGCCAGCAGCTTCGTAGGCGGCTCCCGGGGTAGCTACACCTTC. This codes for CASSFVGGSRGSYTF.

The V gene is TRBV7-6, the J gene TRBJ2-2; TRBD2 matches 11 bases. CDR3 length: 16 residues. The germline V gene encodes CDR1 SGHVS and CDR2 FNYEAQ. J was trimmed by 2 bases and V by 2 bases; bases with no gene match: 1. CDR3 DNA sequence: TGTGCCAGCAGCTTAAGACTAGCGGGAAACACCGGGGAGCTGTTTTTT. It is translated as CASSLRLAGNTGELFF.

This chain uses TRBV5-6 with TRBJ1-2, with 7 positions matching TRBD1. Germline V gene sequence: CDR1 SGHDT, CDR2 YYEEEE. The CDR3 loop spans 14 amino acids. The V gene end was trimmed by 0 bases and the J gene end by 3 bases; junction bases not matched to a gene: 2. DNA of the CDR3: TGTGCCAGCAGCTTGGTTGACAGGGACTATGGCTACACCTTC. This translates into CASSLVDRDYGYTF.

The V gene is TRBV25-1, the J gene TRBJ1-6; tentative D call: TRBD1 (6 bases). CDR1 MGHDK and CDR2 SYGVNS come from the germline V gene. The CDR3 extends over 15 amino acids. V was clipped by 1 base and J by 10 bases, with 14 bases between them. The CDR3 DNA sequence: TGTGCCAGCAGTGAATCGGGGGGCTCAGGCTCACCCCTCCACTTT. It yields the protein CASSESGGSGSPLHF.

Notes on this clone: The junction and the germline gene differ at one end; a read error may be behind it. Other nucleotide sequences from this sample produce the same CDR3. The genes are TRBV29-1 and TRBJ1-4, with 8 bases matching TRBD1. Germline values: CDR1 SQVTM, CDR2 ANQGSEA. The CDR3 runs to 14 residues. The CDR3 nucleotides are TGTAGCGTCCGACAGGGGACTCGAGATGAAAAACTGTTTTTT. Translation: CSVRQGTRDEKLFF.

This rearrangement joins TRBV19 to TRBJ1-6; a weak D match, TRBD1 (5 bases). Germline lookup yields CDR1 LNHDA and CDR2 SQIVND (reference sequence). Trimming cost V 3 bases and J 4 bases, with 16 bases left between them. CDR3 length: 17 residues. CDR3 nucleotide sequence: TGTGCCAGTAGTATCGGGACCGCGGGAAGATATAATTCACCCCTCCACTTT. Translated: CASSIGTAGRYNSPLHF. Using reference TRBV19 and TRBJ1-6 for the parts outside the CDR3, the full variable domain is DGGITQSPKYLFRKEGQNVTLSCEQNLNHDAMYWYRQDPGQGLRLIYYSQIVNDFQKGDIAEGYSVSREKKESFPLTVTSAQKNPTAFYLCASSIGTAGRYNSPLHFGNGTRLTVT.

The chain is built from TRBV2 and TRBJ2-5; TRBD1 matches at 9 bases. There are 15 residues in the CDR3. V was clipped by 0 bases and J by 8 bases; unmatched bases: 7. Germline V gene sequence: CDR1 SNHLY, CDR2 FYNNEI. The CDR3 nucleotides read TGTGCCAGCAGTGAAGCCGGACAGGGGCCTGGAACCCAGTACTTC. It translates to CASSEAGQGPGTQYF.

The CDR3 DNA reads as TGTGCCAGCAGCTTAGGTCGCGGCTATGGCTACACCTTC. This encodes CASSLGRGYGYTF. This chain uses TRBV11-2 with TRBJ1-2; D remains ambiguous. Between the trimmed V and J ends, which lost 1 base and 4 bases, there was a span of 7 bases. The germline gives CDR1 SGHAT, CDR2 FQNNGV. The CDR3 loop spans 13 amino acids.

The gene calls are TRBV5-1 and TRBJ2-7, with 12 bases aligning to TRBD2. Germline V gene sequence: CDR1 SGHRS, CDR2 YFSETQ. With 0 bases clipped from V and 7 bases from J, the junction kept 2 bases outside the gene matches. The CDR3 is 14 amino acids. CDR3 loop: CASSLASGRVEQYF. The CDR3, as DNA: TGCGCCAGCAGCTTGGCTAGCGGGAGGGTTGAGCAGTACTTC.

This chain links TRBV7-9 with TRBJ2-2; TRBD2 matches 9 bases. Trimming took 4 bases from V and 0 from J; bases not matched to a gene: 3. CDR3 length: 16 residues. The V gene's germline CDR1 is SEHNR and CDR2 FQNEAQ (reference sequence). The CDR3 loop reads CASSSPSGANTGELFF. CDR3 sequence (DNA): TGTGCCAGCAGCTCACCTAGCGGGGCGAACACCGGGGAGCTGTTTTTT.